The 20 T cell receptor beta chains presented below share a single source sample, sequenced in a study of CD8 T cells in Susac syndrome. Reverse transcription used about 0.45 to 1 ug RNA and random hexamers. MiXCR, run by TCRdb on the immunoSEQ multiplex PCR reads, gives a single entry per CDR3 protein. This table has around 270,000 distinct CDR3 sequences, 65% to 90% appearing once. The sequenced material came from CD8+ T cells from PBMCs. The receptors here all came from a human donor with multiple sclerosis.

The chain uses TRBV7-3 and TRBJ2-3; D is ambiguous. The V end was cut by 5 bases, the J end by 2 bases, with 11 bases between. The CDR3 length is 14 residues. Germline-derived CDR1 and CDR2 are SGHTA and FQGTGA. The CDR3 loop is CASSLRLPTDTQYF. Here the CDR3 DNA reads TGTGCCAGCAGCCTCAGACTCCCCACAGATACGCAGTATTTT.

The V and J genes are TRBV5-4 and TRBJ2-1; the D gene is possibly TRBD2 (8 bases). V was shortened by 4 bases and J by 4 bases, with 15 bases between the two germline ends. CDR1 SGHNT and CDR2 YYREEE come from the germline V gene (reference sequence). The CDR3 spans 15 residues. CDR3 region: CASSPGGTVYNEQFF. The CDR3 DNA is TGTGCCAGCAGCCCGGGAGGGACAGTTTACAATGAGCAGTTCTTC.

This rearrangement joins TRBV6-5 to TRBJ2-7; TRBD1 aligns across 7 bases. Germline CDR1 MNHEY, CDR2 SVGAGI. V lost 2 bases and J lost 6; bases outside the gene matches: 4. The CDR3 contains 13 residues. CDR3 region: CASSYRQGGEQYF. CDR3 bases: TGTGCCAGCAGTTACAGACAGGGCGGCGAGCAGTACTTC.

The CDR3 spells CAPRGGQGKAYEQYF. The CDR3 DNA is TGTGCCCCCCGGGGAGGACAGGGTAAAGCCTACGAGCAGTACTTC. The rearrangement links TRBV24-1 to TRBJ2-7, with TRBD1 matching 8 bases. This CDR3 is 15 amino acids long. Trimming removed 12 bases from V and 2 bases from J; junction bases left unmatched: 14. Germline V lookup: CDR1 KGHDR, CDR2 SFDVKD.

V is TRBV29-1 and J is TRBJ2-1; TRBD1 agrees at 7 bases. This CDR3 comprises 15 residues. CDR1 and CDR2 from the germline V gene are SQVTM and ANQGSEA. After removal of 4 bases from V and 4 bases from J, the junction contained 10 bases not matched to a gene. The CDR3 sequence is CSVGPGQSLYNEQFF. In DNA, the CDR3 is TGCAGCGTTGGACCGGGACAGAGCCTTTACAATGAGCAGTTCTTC.

The rearrangement uses TRBV6-1 and TRBJ2-4; tentative D call: TRBD2 (5 bases). This CDR3 is 14 amino acids long. V lost 4 bases and J lost 5, with 12 bases in between. CDR1 and CDR2 (germline): MNHNS, SASEGT. CDR3 residues: CASSVLSEQNIQYF. The CDR3 nucleotides read TGTGCCAGCAGTGTGCTTAGCGAACAAAACATTCAGTACTTC.

The V gene is TRBV5-6, the J gene TRBJ2-3; TRBD1 aligns across 8 bases. CDR3 length: 13 residues. V was clipped by 8 bases and J by 1 base; unmatched bases: 3. The germline gives CDR1 SGHDT, CDR2 YYEEEE. CDR3 nucleotides: TGTGCCAGTGGACAGGGAGGCACAGATACGCAGTATTTT. This gives the protein CASGQGGTDTQYF.

This clonotype has just a few counts. The chain links TRBV19 to TRBJ2-7; TRBD2 aligns across 8 bases. Germline loops: CDR1 LNHDA, CDR2 SQIVND (reference sequence). Losses at the gene ends were 5 bases for V and 4 bases for J; bases not matched to a gene: 4. The CDR3 extends over 13 amino acids. The CDR3 sequence: CASSPGGPYEQYF. CDR3 DNA: TGTGCCAGTAGTCCGGGAGGGCCTTACGAGCAGTACTTC.

The chain carries TRBV7-9 and TRBJ2-5; no firm D call. Per germline, CDR1 SEHNR and CDR2 FQNEAQ (reference sequence). The V end lost 0 bases, the J end lost 4 bases, and 9 bases lay between the germline ends. CDR3 size: 14 residues. The CDR3 region is CASSLAGISETQYF. CDR3 bases: TGTGCCAGCAGCTTAGCGGGGATTTCAGAGACCCAGTACTTC. Supplemented by reference TRBV7-9 and TRBJ2-5, the full variable domain reads DTGVSQNPRHKITKRGQNVTFRCDPISEHNRLYWYRQTLGQGPEFLTYFQNEAQLEKSRLLSDRFSAERPKGSFSTLEIQRTEQGDSAMYLCASSLAGISETQYFGPGTRLLVL.

The sample holds a few counts of this clonotype. The DNA for the CDR3 is TGTGCCAGCAGCCAAGCGGCGGGAGTCATTCCCCACGAGCAGTACTTC. Protein sequence: CASSQAAGVIPHEQYF. The chain uses TRBV7-9 and TRBJ2-7, with 7 bases lining up with TRBD2. The V gene's germline CDR1 is SEHNR and CDR2 FQNEAQ (reference sequence). Trimming removed 5 bases from V and 5 bases from J; junction bases left unmatched: 15. The CDR3 is 16 amino acids.

The rearrangement links TRBV5-4 to TRBJ2-1; 13 positions agree with TRBD2. V shed 4 bases and J 2 bases; nucleotides not matched to a gene: 3. Germline assignment: CDR1 SGHNT and CDR2 YYREEE (reference sequence). The CDR3 is 16 residues long. CDR3 amino acids: CASSGGLAGAYNEQFF. The CDR3 coding sequence is TGTGCCAGCAGCGGAGGACTAGCGGGAGCCTACAATGAGCAGTTCTTC.

The genes are TRBV6-2 or TRBV6-3 and TRBJ2-3, with 7 bases lining up with TRBD2. Losses at the gene ends were 6 bases for V and 5 bases for J; bases not matched to a gene: 8. This CDR3 comprises 14 residues. CDR1 and CDR2 from the germline V gene are MNHEY and SVGEGT. Here the CDR3 DNA reads TGTGCCAGCAGCCCTAGGGCTAGCGGAGATACGCAGTATTTT. Protein sequence: CASSPRASGDTQYF.

The rearrangement uses TRBV7-9 and TRBJ1-3; D remains unclear. The CDR3 length is 14 residues. Trimming took 5 bases from V and 0 from J, leaving 8 bases between them. Germline V gene sequence: CDR1 SEHNR, CDR2 FQNEAQ (reference sequence). CDR3 amino acids: CASSPLPSGNTIYF. The DNA for the CDR3 is TGTGCCAGCAGCCCTCTCCCCTCTGGAAACACCATATATTTT.

J is TRBJ1-2 and V is TRBV2; 9 nucleotides line up with TRBD1. The germline V gene encodes CDR1 SNHLY and CDR2 FYNNEI. The CDR3 spans 15 residues. The V gene end was trimmed by 8 bases and the J gene end by 2 bases; junction bases not matched to a gene: 9. The CDR3 sequence: CASLPGTGFNYGYTF. The CDR3 bases are TGTGCCAGCTTACCCGGGACAGGGTTCAACTATGGCTACACCTTC.

The chain has TRBV27 and TRBJ2-7; possibly TRBD1 for D (6 bases). The CDR3 loop spans 16 amino acids. The germline gives CDR1 MNHEY, CDR2 SMNVEV (reference sequence). Trimming took 3 bases from V and 9 from J, leaving 24 bases between them. The CDR3 protein is CASSFSRGRSLGGQYF. CDR3 coding DNA: TGTGCCAGCAGTTTCTCGAGAGGTCGGTCCCTAGGGGGGCAGTACTTC.

This rearrangement joins TRBV23-1 to TRBJ2-7, with D tentatively TRBD1 (5 bases). TRBV23-1 counts as an open reading frame of uncertain function. Trimming removed 6 bases at V and 4 bases at J, with 16 bases between. This CDR3 spans 14 amino acids. DNA for the CDR3: TGCGCCAGCAGAGAACGGTTCCCAGGGTACGAGCAGTACTTC. Translation gives CASRERFPGYEQYF.

A remark on this clonotype: No DNA is shown, since the ends of the CDR3 on it are uncertain; the CDR3 is the one TCRdb lists. The CDR3 sequence is CASSFFGQSSYNEQFF. This sequence joins TRBV27 and TRBJ2-1; the table's D call of TRBD1 was not tested on the DNA. The CDR3 extends over 16 residues, inclusive of both ends. Per the germline V gene, CDR1 is MNHEY and CDR2 is SMNVEV (reference sequence).

The chain recombines TRBV7-9 with TRBJ2-3; 12 nucleotides align to TRBD2. This CDR3 contains 16 residues. V lost 6 bases to trimming and J lost 0 bases; unmatched junction nucleotides: 4. The germline CDR1 and CDR2 sequences are SEHNR and FQNEAQ (reference sequence). The CDR3 reads CASRLTSGSSTDTQYF. For the CDR3, the DNA is TGTGCCAGCAGATTGACTAGCGGGAGTAGCACAGATACGCAGTATTTT.

J is TRBJ2-1 and V is TRBV7-6, with a possible D match to TRBD1 (6 bases). V lost 5 bases to trimming and J lost 4 bases, with 15 bases between them. The V gene's germline CDR1 is SGHVS and CDR2 FNYEAQ. This CDR3 is built from 15 residues. CDR3 coding DNA: TGTGCCAGCAGCCAGGGGTCCCGACCTTACAATGAGCAGTTCTTC. This translates into CASSQGSRPYNEQFF.

The V call is TRBV6-5, the J call TRBJ1-2; the D gene is possibly TRBD1 (6 bases). This CDR3 region has 14 residues. Trimming shortened V by 5 bases and J by 6 bases, and 16 bases separated the two germline ends. Germline values: CDR1 MNHEY, CDR2 SVGAGI. The CDR3, as DNA: TGTGCCAGCAGTCCCAACAGGGCTTTCGATGGCTACACCTTC. Its protein product is CASSPNRAFDGYTF.